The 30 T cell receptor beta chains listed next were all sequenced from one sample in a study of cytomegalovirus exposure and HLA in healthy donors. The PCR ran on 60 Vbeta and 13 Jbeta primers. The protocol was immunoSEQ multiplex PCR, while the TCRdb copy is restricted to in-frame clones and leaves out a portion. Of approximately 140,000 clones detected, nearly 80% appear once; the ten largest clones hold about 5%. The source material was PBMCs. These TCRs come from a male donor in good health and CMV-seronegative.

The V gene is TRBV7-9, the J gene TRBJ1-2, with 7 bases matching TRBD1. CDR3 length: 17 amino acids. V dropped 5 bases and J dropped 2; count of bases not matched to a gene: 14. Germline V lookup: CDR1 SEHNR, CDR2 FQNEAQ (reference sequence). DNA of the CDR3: TGTGCCAGCAGCGATGCGGTGTCGGCAGGGGGGAACTATGGCTACACCTTC. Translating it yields CASSDAVSAGGNYGYTF.

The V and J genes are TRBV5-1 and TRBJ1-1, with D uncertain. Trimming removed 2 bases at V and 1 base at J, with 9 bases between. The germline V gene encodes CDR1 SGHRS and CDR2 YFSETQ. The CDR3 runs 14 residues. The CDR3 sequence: CASSFDGENTEAFF. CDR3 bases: TGCGCCAGCAGCTTTGACGGGGAGAACACTGAAGCTTTCTTT.

The CDR3 bases are TGCAGCGCTGGGACGCGGGGGGCGACTGAAGCTTTCTTT. Residues: CSAGTRGATEAFF. The chain combines TRBV29-1 with TRBJ1-1; perhaps TRBD1 as D (6 bases). Trimming removed 7 bases at V and 5 bases at J, with 17 bases between. Germline V gives CDR1 SQVTM, CDR2 ANQGSEA. The CDR3 consists of 13 residues.

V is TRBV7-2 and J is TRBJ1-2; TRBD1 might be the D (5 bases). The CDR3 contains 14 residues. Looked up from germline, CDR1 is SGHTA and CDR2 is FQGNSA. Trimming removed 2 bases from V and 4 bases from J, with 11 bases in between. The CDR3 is CASSLSQGGYGYTF. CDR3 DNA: TGTGCCAGCAGCTTATCCCAGGGCGGCTATGGCTACACCTTC.

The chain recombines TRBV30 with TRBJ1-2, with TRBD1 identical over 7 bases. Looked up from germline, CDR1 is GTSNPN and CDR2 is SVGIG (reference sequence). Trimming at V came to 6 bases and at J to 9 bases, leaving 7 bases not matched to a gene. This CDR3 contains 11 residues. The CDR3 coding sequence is TGTGCCTGCGAGGGGGCGAGAAGCTACACCTTC. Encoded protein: CACEGARSYTF.

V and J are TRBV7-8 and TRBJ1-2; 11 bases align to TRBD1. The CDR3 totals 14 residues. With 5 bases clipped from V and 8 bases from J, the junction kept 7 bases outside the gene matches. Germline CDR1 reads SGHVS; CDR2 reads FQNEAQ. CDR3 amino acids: CASSVGGQGGGYTF. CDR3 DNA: TGTGCCAGCAGCGTCGGGGGACAGGGGGGAGGCTACACCTTC. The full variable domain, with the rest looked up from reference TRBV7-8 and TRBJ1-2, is GAGVSQSPRYKVAKRGQDVALRCDPISGHVSLFWYQQALGQGPEFLTYFQNEAQLDKSGLPSDRFFAERPEGSVSTLKIQRTQQEDSAVYLCASSVGGQGGGYTFGSGTRLTVV.

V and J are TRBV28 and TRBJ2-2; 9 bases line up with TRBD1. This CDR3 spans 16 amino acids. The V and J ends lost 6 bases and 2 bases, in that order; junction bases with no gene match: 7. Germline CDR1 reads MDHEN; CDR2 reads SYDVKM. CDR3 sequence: CASRNNRGHNTGELFF. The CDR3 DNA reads TGTGCCAGCAGAAATAACAGGGGGCATAACACCGGGGAGCTGTTTTTT.

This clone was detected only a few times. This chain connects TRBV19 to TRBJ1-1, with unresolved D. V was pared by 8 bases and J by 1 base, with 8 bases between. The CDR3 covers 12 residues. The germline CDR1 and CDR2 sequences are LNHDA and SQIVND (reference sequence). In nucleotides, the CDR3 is TGTGCCAGTGACTCGTGGAACACTGAAGCTTTCTTT. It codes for CASDSWNTEAFF.

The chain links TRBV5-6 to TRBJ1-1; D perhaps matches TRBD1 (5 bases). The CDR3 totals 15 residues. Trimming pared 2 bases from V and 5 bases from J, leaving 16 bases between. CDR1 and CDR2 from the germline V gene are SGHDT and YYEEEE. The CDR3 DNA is TGTGCCAGCAGCTTTCGAGAGGTGGGGGGAACTGAAGCTTTCTTT. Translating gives CASSFREVGGTEAFF.

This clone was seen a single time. For the CDR3, the DNA is TGCGCCAGCAGCCGCCTGACAGGGTTCGACGACACCATATATTTT. Translation gives CASSRLTGFDDTIYF. This chain joins TRBV4-1 and TRBJ1-3; 7 bases fit TRBD1. Germline assignment: CDR1 MGHRA and CDR2 YSYEKL. CDR3 length: 15 amino acids. J was trimmed by 8 bases and V by 4 bases; bases with no gene match: 11.

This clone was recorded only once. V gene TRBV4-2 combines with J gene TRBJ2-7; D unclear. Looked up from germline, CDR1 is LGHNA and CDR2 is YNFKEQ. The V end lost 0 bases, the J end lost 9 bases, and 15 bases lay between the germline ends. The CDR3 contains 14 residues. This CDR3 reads CASSQDRYREPQYF. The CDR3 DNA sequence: TGTGCCAGCAGCCAAGATCGATACAGAGAGCCGCAGTACTTC.

This CDR3 is CASSEGLVSEQYF. Written as DNA, the CDR3 is TGTGCCAGCAGTGAGGGGCTAGTGAGCGAGCAGTACTTC. The rearrangement links TRBV25-1 to TRBJ2-7; tentatively, D is TRBD1 (5 bases). V was clipped by 3 bases and J by 6 bases, with 12 bases between them. The germline CDR1 and CDR2 sequences are MGHDK and SYGVNS. The CDR3 spans 13 residues.

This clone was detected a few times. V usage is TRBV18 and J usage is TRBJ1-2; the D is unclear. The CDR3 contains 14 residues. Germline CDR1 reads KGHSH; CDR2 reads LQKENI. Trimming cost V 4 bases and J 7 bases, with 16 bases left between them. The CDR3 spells CASSQGSGVLGYTF. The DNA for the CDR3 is TGTGCCAGCTCACAGGGCAGCGGGGTCCTTGGCTACACCTTC.

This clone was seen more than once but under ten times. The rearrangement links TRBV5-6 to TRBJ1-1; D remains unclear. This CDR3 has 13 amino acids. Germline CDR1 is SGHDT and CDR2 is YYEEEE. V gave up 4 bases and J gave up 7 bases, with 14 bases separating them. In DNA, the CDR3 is TGTGCCAGCAGCCCCGACTCCCCCCATGAAGCTTTCTTT. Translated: CASSPDSPHEAFF.

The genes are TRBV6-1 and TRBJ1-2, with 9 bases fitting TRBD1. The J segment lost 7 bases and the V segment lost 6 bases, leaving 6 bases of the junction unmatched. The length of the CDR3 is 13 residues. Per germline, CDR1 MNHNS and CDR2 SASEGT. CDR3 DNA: TGTGCCAGCAGAGGGGACAGGGTCGGTGGCTACACCTTC. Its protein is CASRGDRVGGYTF.

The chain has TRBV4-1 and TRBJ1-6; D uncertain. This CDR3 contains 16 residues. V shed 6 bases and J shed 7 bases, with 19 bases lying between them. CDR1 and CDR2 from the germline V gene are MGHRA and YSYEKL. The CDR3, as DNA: TGCGCCAGCAGATCAGGAACCCCAAAAAGGAATTCACCCCTCCACTTT. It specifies CASRSGTPKRNSPLHF.

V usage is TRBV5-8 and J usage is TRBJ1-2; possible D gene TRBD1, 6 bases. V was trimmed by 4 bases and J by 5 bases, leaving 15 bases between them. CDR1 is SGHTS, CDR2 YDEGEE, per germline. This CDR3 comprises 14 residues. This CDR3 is CASSGNRDLYGYTF. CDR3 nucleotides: TGTGCCAGCAGCGGAAACAGGGACCTGTATGGCTACACCTTC.

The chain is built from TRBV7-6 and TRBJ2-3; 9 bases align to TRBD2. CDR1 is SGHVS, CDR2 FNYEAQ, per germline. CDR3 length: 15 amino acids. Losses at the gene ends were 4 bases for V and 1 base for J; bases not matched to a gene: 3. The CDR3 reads CASSYQRGGTDTQYF. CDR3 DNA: TGTGCCAGCAGCTACCAGCGGGGGGGCACAGATACGCAGTATTTT.

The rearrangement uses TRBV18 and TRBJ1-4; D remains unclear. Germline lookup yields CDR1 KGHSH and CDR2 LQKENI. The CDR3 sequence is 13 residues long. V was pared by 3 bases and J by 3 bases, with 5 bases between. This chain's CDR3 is CASSPPSNEKLFF. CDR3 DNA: TGTGCCAGCTCACCCCCCTCTAATGAAAAACTGTTTTTT. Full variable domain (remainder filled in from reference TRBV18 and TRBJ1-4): NAGVMQNPRHLVRRRGQEARLRCSPMKGHSHVYWYRQLPEEGLKFMVYLQKENIIDESGMPKERFSAEFPKEGPSILRIQQVVRGDSAAYFCASSPPSNEKLFFGSGTQLSVL.

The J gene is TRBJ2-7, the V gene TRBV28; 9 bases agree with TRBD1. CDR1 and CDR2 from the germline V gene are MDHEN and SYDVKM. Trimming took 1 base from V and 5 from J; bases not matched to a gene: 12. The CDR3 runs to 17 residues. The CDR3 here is CASSLSPAGTGRNEQYF. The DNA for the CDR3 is TGTGCCAGCAGTTTATCCCCAGCCGGGACAGGGAGAAACGAGCAGTACTTC.

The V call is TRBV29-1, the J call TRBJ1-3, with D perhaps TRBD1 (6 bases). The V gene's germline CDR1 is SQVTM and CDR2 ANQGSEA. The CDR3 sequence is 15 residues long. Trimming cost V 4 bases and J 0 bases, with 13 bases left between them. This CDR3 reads CSVVTGSNSGNTIYF. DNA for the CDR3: TGCAGCGTTGTGACAGGCTCCAACTCTGGAAACACCATATATTTT. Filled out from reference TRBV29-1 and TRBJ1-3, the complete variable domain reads SAVISQKPSRDICQRGTSLTIQCQVDSQVTMMFWYRQQPGQSLTLIATANQGSEATYESGFVIDKFPISRPNLTFSTLTVSNMSPEDSSIYLCSVVTGSNSGNTIYFGEGSWLTVV.

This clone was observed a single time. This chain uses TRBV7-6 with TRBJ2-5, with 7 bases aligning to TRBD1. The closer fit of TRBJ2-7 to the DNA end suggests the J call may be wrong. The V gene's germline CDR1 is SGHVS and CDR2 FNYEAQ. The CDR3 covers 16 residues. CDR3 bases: TGTGCCAGCAGCTTGCGGCACCGGGACAGTCCCTACGAGCAGTACTTC. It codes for CASSLRHRDSPYEQYF.

Here the CDR3 DNA reads TGTGCCAGCAGCCAGGGCGGGGAGGGTTCACCCCTCCACTTT. Translated, it gives CASSQGGEGSPLHF. The V gene is TRBV7-3, the J gene TRBJ1-6; a weak D match, TRBD1 (5 bases). CDR1 SGHTA and CDR2 FQGTGA come from the germline V gene. The CDR3 runs 14 residues. The V end was cut by 5 bases, the J end by 9 bases, with 14 bases between.

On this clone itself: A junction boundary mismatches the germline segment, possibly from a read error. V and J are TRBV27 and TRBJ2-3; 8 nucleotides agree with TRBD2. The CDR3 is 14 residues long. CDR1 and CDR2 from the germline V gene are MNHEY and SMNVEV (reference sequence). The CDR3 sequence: CASSGGASTDTQYF. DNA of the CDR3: TGTGCCAGCAGCGGGGGGGCCAGCACGGATACGCAGTATTTT.

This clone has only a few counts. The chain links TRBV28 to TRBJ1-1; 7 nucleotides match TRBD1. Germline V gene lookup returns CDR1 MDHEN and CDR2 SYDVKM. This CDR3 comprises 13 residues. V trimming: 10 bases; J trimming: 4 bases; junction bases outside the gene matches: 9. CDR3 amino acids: CATATGWPTEAFF. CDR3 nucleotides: TGTGCCACCGCGACAGGGTGGCCCACTGAAGCTTTCTTT.

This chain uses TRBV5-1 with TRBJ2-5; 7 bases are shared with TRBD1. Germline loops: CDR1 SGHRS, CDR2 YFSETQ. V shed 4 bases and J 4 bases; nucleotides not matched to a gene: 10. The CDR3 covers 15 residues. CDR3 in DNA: TGCGCCAGCAGCCTATTAACAGGGGAAGGAGAGACCCAGTACTTC. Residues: CASSLLTGEGETQYF. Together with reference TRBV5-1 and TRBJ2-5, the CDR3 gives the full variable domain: KAGVTQTPRYLIKTRGQQVTLSCSPISGHRSVSWYQQTPGQGLQFLFEYFSETQRNKGNFPGRFSGRQFSNSRSEMNVSTLELGDSALYLCASSLLTGEGETQYFGPGTRLLVL.

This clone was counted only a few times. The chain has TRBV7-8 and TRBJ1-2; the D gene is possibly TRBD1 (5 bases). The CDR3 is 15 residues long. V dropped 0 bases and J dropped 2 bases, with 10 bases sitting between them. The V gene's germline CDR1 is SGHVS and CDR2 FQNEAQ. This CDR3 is CASSLAGDLNYGYTF. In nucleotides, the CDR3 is TGTGCCAGCAGCTTAGCAGGGGATCTGAACTATGGCTACACCTTC.

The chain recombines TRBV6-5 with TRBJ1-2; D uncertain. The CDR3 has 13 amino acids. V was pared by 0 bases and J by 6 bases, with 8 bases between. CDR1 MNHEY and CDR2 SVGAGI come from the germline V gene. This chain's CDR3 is CASSYSQSHGYTF. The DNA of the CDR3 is TGTGCCAGCAGTTACTCCCAAAGCCATGGCTACACCTTC.

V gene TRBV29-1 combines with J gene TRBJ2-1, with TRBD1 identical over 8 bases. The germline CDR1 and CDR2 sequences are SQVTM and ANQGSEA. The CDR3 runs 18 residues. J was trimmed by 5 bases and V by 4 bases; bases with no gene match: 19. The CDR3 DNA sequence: TGCAGCGTTGGGGGACTGGGTACAGTAACAGGGGGGAACAATGAGCAGTTCTTC. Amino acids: CSVGGLGTVTGGNNEQFF.

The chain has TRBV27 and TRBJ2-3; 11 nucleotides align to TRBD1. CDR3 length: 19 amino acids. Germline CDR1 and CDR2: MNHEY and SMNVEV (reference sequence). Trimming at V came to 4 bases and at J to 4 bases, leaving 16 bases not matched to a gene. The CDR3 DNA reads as TGTGCCAGCAGTTCCTACGTCTCTCTGGACAGGGGGCGCGCAGATACGCAGTATTTT. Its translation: CASSSYVSLDRGRADTQYF.